The entry below gives a single T cell receptor (beta chain) sequence along with its context. Its antigen remains unknown. 13 Jbeta primers and 60 Vbeta primers were used for the PCR. TCRdb's table, derived via immunoSEQ multiplex PCR, lists solely in-frame clones and lacks some. Seen here are around 90,000 clones, around 64% observed once, and the top ten hold 2.3%. The data originate from a study of cytomegalovirus exposure and HLA in healthy donors. V was clipped by 9 bases and J by 7 bases, with 21 bases between them. This CDR3 comprises 14 residues. Looked up from germline, CDR1 is PRHDT and CDR2 is FYEKMQ (reference sequence). Study results and limitations: Several of the most significant clusters were apparently associated with common viral pathogens in a later analysis.

The chain combines TRBV13 with TRBJ1-1, with D tentatively TRBD1 (6 bases). This sequence originates from a human donor in good health. The material sequenced was PBMCs. The CDR3 region has the DNA TGTGCCAGTAGAGGTCGCAGGGGAAGGAATGAAGCTTTCTTT. Protein sequence: CASRGRRGRNEAFF.